The source of this T cell receptor beta chain is a study of cytomegalovirus exposure and HLA in healthy donors (TCRdb year 2017). About the investigation overall: According to an earlier analysis of 587 of the donors, about 179 million T cells yielded 90 million to 140 million unique TCR beta sequences and about 280 Gb of sequence data. About 310 gigabases of sequencing data and approximately 93 million unique TCR sequences were included in an early release covering about 620 HLA-typed donors. Of the approximately 400 genotyped donors, 80% to 90% were placed in the genetic ancestry cluster associated with self-reported Caucasian donors. The study was designed to test whether signatures of past pathogen exposure could be identified by cataloging public T cell receptors. Using immunosequencing, the study profiled T cell repertoires from roughly 650 subjects and related those repertoires to cytomegalovirus serostatus. A separate validation cohort of 100 to 150 different subjects was used in addition to the roughly 670-subject first cohort. To predict cytomegalovirus infection status, the study combined high-throughput TCR immunosequencing, statistical association of individual TCRs with disease status, and machine learning. To study patterns of TCR occurrence, a later analysis re-analyzed previously published TCR beta repertoires from under 750 donors and added high-resolution HLA genotyping. In the later analysis, no new phenotypic data were used to find candidate immune exposures; instead, reliance was placed on TCR beta sequences and their occurrence across donors. In an earlier analysis of a few hundred of the donors, high-throughput TCR beta sequencing was used to judge whether each TCR beta V gene segment behaved as functional or pseudogenic. Donor age, sex, ethnicity and CMV serostatus were compiled together with the repertoire data. A later genetic analysis used genome-wide SNP genotypes for about three fifths of the roughly 700 donors, treating that subset as a discovery cohort. All discovery cohort repertoires had been generated on a single sequencing platform. HLA typing included class I and class II loci at four-digit resolution. Typing coverage varied by locus: roughly 620-640 donors for A, B, C, DRB1 and DQB1; approximately 520 for DQA1; 600 to 610 for DPA1; 450 to 480 for DPB1. Four or five DR-DQ haplotypes were handled as single units for association and clustering because linkage in the cohort was strong. On average, roughly 240,000 unique TCR beta nucleotide sequences were sequenced per donor among a few hundred genotyped donors of the cohort, with roughly 19% of those sequences being non-productive. The paper as a whole reports these results and caveats: A total of about 150 TCR beta chains were listed by the study as associated with cytomegalovirus. A further reported finding was that TCR beta sequences accurately predicted the HLA-A and HLA-B alleles for most subjects in the first cohort. In a later analysis, several top co-occurrence clusters were reported to appear linked to parvovirus B19, influenza, CMV and Epstein-Barr virus. According to a later analysis, most CMV-associated TCR beta chains appeared to be HLA-restricted, and the HLA associations seemed to be driven largely by CMV exposure. Some IMGT-functional V segments, including TRBV6-2 and TRBV6-3, could not be distinguished by the 87-base-pair reads and were therefore excluded. The only immune exposure information available for the cohort was CMV serostatus. An earlier analysis of around 500 of the donors showed that most TCR beta V segments appeared in productive rearrangements either about 87% or about 30% of the time, which broadly matched IMGT annotations. Linkage disequilibrium might explain the correlated functional status among segregating V segments, but an unknown experimental factor could not be ruled out. Roughly 17 rarely observed V segments, including chromosome 9 orphons, were excluded from the earlier analysis of approximately 500 of the donors because counts were too low. In a later analysis, TCR association rates were found to vary across HLA loci, with the most associated TCRs seen for DRB1 alleles and the fewest for HLA-C alleles. A group of highly shared sequence variants was considered likely to be a technical artifact of the sequencing pipeline. A later analysis found that HLA-associated TCR beta chains were more clonally expanded and had lower generation probabilities than equally common non-associated chains. In this cohort, only TCR beta chains were sequenced, and detectable features were limited by the absence of alpha or paired-chain data. Strong co-occurrence of HLA alleles, especially DR and DQ, made assigning TCR associations to individual alleles difficult. An association between a missense DCLRE1C variant and V-gene and J-gene trimming of TCR beta chains was found in a later genetic analysis and replicated in an independent cohort. Because HLA typing was missing for some donors at each locus, association tests included only the typed subset. Sequencing depth was assumed to be roughly uniform across donors in the presence/absence analyses, though that assumption may not hold. Three of the identified cytomegalovirus-associated TCR beta chains were confirmed in vitro to be specific for cytomegalovirus antigens. According to a later genetic analysis, donors in an Asian-associated ancestry cluster had fewer N-insertions in productive TCRs than the approximately 710-donor mean. Cytomegalovirus status was reported to be diagnosed by the classifier with high specificity and sensitivity in both the original and validation cohorts. The authors suggested that the approach could potentially be extended to other disease states and immunological phenotypes. Across donors, most TCR sequences were observed very rarely, whereas some public TCRs were present in many individuals. Specific HLA alleles were associated with about 17,000 TCR beta sequences at a false discovery rate of 0.05 in a later analysis.

The cohort consisted of fewer than 700 healthy bone marrow donors. Cohort members were all nominally healthy when sampled, although unrecorded immune exposures were likely present. The donor was CMV seronegative and belonged to the group of 352 seronegative cohort members. A peripheral blood sample was collected from each donor, and TCR beta sequencing was performed on peripheral blood mononuclear cells. The Qiagen DNeasy Blood Extraction Kit was used to extract genomic DNA from the blood cell samples. The germline V end is reduced by 3 bases and the J end by 5 bases; junction bases left unmatched: 11. The CDR3 goes from the cysteine to the phenylalanine over 17 residues. Kept here is only the CDR3 DNA, which spans 51 bases and is read in frame from base 1. In the germline V gene (reference sequence), CDR1 corresponds to MNHEY and CDR2 to SMNVEV. There are a few counts of this clone. The specificity of this receptor is unknown. No clone much larger than this one lies a single base away; base qualities are absent.

Library generation was performed with the immunoSEQ multiplex PCR assay. The multiplex PCR relied on a mix of 60 forward primers for TCR Vbeta segments and 13 reverse primers for TCR Jbeta segments. The CDR3 region of rearranged TCR beta genes was amplified from genomic DNA by a multiplex PCR assay. The Illumina HiSeq System was used to sequence the amplified TCR beta libraries as 87-base-pair reads. The study's own analysis went as follows. A later analysis counted 75 million to 100 million unique TCR beta chains across the 666 repertoires, and some 11 million of these chains were shared by at least two donors. To remove PCR and sequencing errors, raw reads were error-corrected and collapsed into unique sequences using a nearest-neighbor algorithm that merged closely related sequences. Alignment of CDR3 sequences to IMGT reference sequences was used to assign V, D and J gene segments. Each retained sequence needed at least a six-nucleotide match to both a V gene segment and a J gene segment. A rearrangement counted as productive if the CDR3 had no stop codons and remained in frame with V and J, and every other rearrangement counted as non-productive. CDR3 was defined by IMGT convention, running from the second conserved V-encoded cysteine to the conserved J-encoded phenylalanine. The earlier analysis of some 550 of the donors excluded any sequence lacking an unambiguous match to a single V gene segment. An earlier analysis of approximately 590 of the donors called V segments functional above 56.7% productive rearrangements and segregating when the between-donor standard deviation exceeded 5%. A statistical classification framework was built to diagnose cytomegalovirus status from the catalog of TCR beta chain sequences. V and J gene assignment, in a later analysis, came from comparing TCR nucleotide sequences with IMGT/GENE-DB human TR gene sequences. A later analysis assigned CDR3 sequences and most-parsimonious VDJ recombination scenarios with the TCRdist pipeline. In a later analysis, every TCR beta chain was defined by the combination of its CDR3 amino acid sequence and its V-gene family, and reads without a unique V-gene family were dropped. As a way to deal with suspected cross-contamination and a sequencing artifact, a later analysis dropped nearly 600 nucleotide sequences that were highly shared and had low generation probability. A later analysis calculated a clonal expansion index for each public chain from normalized within-repertoire ranks of inferred template counts. Generation probabilities in a later analysis came from a VDJ recombination model fitted to out-of-frame rearrangements, and those results were checked against IGoR. In a later analysis, TCR-TCR, TCR-HLA and TCR-CMV co-occurrence was scored with hypergeometric tests, and a repertoire-size bias correction was applied to TCR pairs. In a later analysis, false discovery rates were estimated by permuting HLA or CMV assignments 20 times. A later analysis grouped co-occurring TCRs with DBSCAN, adding TCRdist sequence similarity when clustering within HLA-allele-positive subsets. For co-occurrence clustering, repertoires with fewer than 30,000 or more than 120,000 public chains were excluded, along with several repertoires with anomalous nucleotide sharing. TCRdb provides this immuneACCESS table in a form limited to in-frame rearrangements. Some clones are lacking; in checked studies, under half of them reflect an unresolved V gene, and why the rest are absent is not known. V and J calls and clone size follow that table, whereas D and trimming were derived from the DNA. The sample table shows under 200,000 clones, and 75% to 85% are seen once. 1.5% to 2% of the sample is taken by the ten largest.

The sequence was collected from a woman between 18 and 29 years old in good health and CMV-seronegative. The rearrangement joined TRBV27 to TRBJ1-1; the junction holds 11 bases that match TRBD1. The material sequenced was PBMCs. For the CDR3, the sequence is CASSFLGTGGRRTEAFF. DNA sequence: TGTGCCAGCAGTTTTTTGGGGACAGGGGGAAGGAGGACTGAAGCTTTCTTT.